Listed below are T cell receptor beta chains from one sample, sequenced in a study of neurological immune-mediated disorders. TCRdb used MiXCR to reprocess the 5' RACE reads, holding one entry per CDR3 protein. Of fewer than 25,000 distinct CDR3 sequences listed, about 13% are singletons. The sample taken for sequencing was CD4+ T cells from blood. Every receptor here comes from a female donor with HTLV-1-associated myelopathy (HAM/TSP). CDR3s include the opening cysteine and the closing phenylalanine or tryptophan.

v_call cdr3_length cdr3_aa
TRBV4-1 14 CASSQGHSGYEQYF
TRBV28 13 CASSFSQASGYTF
TRBV3-1 12 CASSQVNNEQFF
TRBV12-3/TRBV12-4 15 CASSLQGTTSDTQYF
TRBV4-3 15 CASSHNEGITDTQYF
TRBV5-1 14 CASSPGQLYNEQFF
TRBV5-1 15 CASSFDRGGTGELFF
TRBV7-2 14 CASSLAPNQETQYF
TRBV6-1 13 CASRAPPSYEQYF
TRBV7-9 12 CASSLQNTEAFF
TRBV10-1 14 CASSRDSNTGELFF
TRBV6-5 15 CASSYGGLDNEKLFF
TRBV7-2 16 CASSLGGSGRRDTQYF
TRBV28 14 CASSTTGIQETQYF